A selection of T cell receptor beta chains follows, all from one sample in a study of cytomegalovirus exposure and HLA in healthy donors. TCRdb's table, derived via immunoSEQ multiplex PCR, lists solely in-frame clones and lacks some. The sample contains 120,000 or so clones, 78% of which appear only once. Material for sequencing was PBMCs. These receptors originate from a woman between 40 and 50 years old in good health and CMV-seronegative. The CDR3 runs from the conserved cysteine through the conserved F or W. A D gene is named only where the DNA matches it firmly. Clone size is given for some rows only: seen once, a few or many times, or a class if the clone is expanded.

j_call d_call v_call clone_size cdr3_nt cdr3_aa
TRBJ2-3 TRBD2 TRBV5-1 . TGCGCCAGCAGCTTGGAGCCTAGCGGGGCAGATACGCAGTATTTT CASSLEPSGADTQYF
TRBJ1-5 . TRBV19 once TGTGCCAGTAGTATCCCGGGAACGGATCAGCCCCAGCATTTT CASSIPGTDQPQHF
TRBJ2-3 . TRBV5-1 . TGCGCCAGCAGTCCGCGGGACCCGCGCACAGATACGCAGTATTTT CASSPRDPRTDTQYF
TRBJ1-2 . TRBV13 . TGTGCCAGCAGCCTGAAAGGACAGTATGTGGACTATGGCTACACCTTC CASSLKGQYVDYGYTF
TRBJ2-2 TRBD2 TRBV4-1 . TGCGCCAGCAGCCAAGAAGGCGGGAGGGCCGGGTCCGGGGAGCTGTTTTTT CASSQEGGRAGSGELFF
TRBJ2-2 . TRBV6-5 . TGTGCCAGCAGTTACTCGAACACGAACACCGGGGAGCTGTTTTTT CASSYSNTNTGELFF
TRBJ2-3 TRBD2 TRBV5-4 . TGTGCCAGCAGTCGGGGACTAGCGGGAGTGACAGATACGCAGTATTTT CASSRGLAGVTDTQYF
TRBJ2-5 TRBD2 TRBV10-1 once TGCGCCAGCAGCCCCGGGCTAGCGGGAGGGTTCGAGACCCAGTACTTC CASSPGLAGGFETQYF
TRBJ1-4 . TRBV5-1 . TGCGCCAGCAGCTTGGTTGGCGAACCGGGAGAAAAACTGTTTTTT CASSLVGEPGEKLFF
TRBJ2-3 . TRBV6-6 few TGTGCCAGCAGTTACTCGAGAAGCACAGATACGCAGTATTTT CASSYSRSTDTQYF
TRBJ2-1 TRBD1 TRBV11-3 few TGTGCCAGCAGCTTAGAACAGGGGGCCGTCGACAATGAGCAGTTCTTC CASSLEQGAVDNEQFF
TRBJ2-2 . TRBV18 . TGTGCCAGCTCACCCCTTGTGGGCAAACCGAACACCGGGGAGCTGTTTTTT CASSPLVGKPNTGELFF
TRBJ1-3 . TRBV10-3 few TGTGCCACTGGGGGGGCGGGCTCTGGAAACACCATATATTTT CATGGAGSGNTIYF
TRBJ1-1 TRBD1 TRBV7-9 . TGTTCCAGCAGCGTAACAGGGGGAGACACTGAAGCTTTCTTT CSSSVTGGDTEAFF
TRBJ2-7 . TRBV6-1 . TGTGCCAGCAGTGAACCATCTGCAGGGAGGACGTACTTC CASSEPSAGRTYF
TRBJ2-2 TRBD2 TRBV10-1 once TGCGCCAGCAGTTCCAGCGGGAGCCACGGGGAGCTGTTTTTT CASSSSGSHGELFF
TRBJ2-1 TRBD1 TRBV6-1 . TGTGCCAGCAGAACCGGGACAGGGGGTTACAATGAGCAGTTCTTC CASRTGTGGYNEQFF
TRBJ2-3 . TRBV7-9 few TGTGCCAGCAGCTGGGACTCTCCAGATACGCAGTATTTT CASSWDSPDTQYF
TRBJ1-1 . TRBV28 . TGTGCCAGCAGATCCCCAGGAATGAGCCTTGAAGCTTTCTTT CASRSPGMSLEAFF
TRBJ2-1 TRBD2 TRBV4-2 . TGTGCCAGCAGCCCTCTAGCGGGAGGGCCAGATAGTCACAATGAGCAGTTCTTC CASSPLAGGPDSHNEQFF
TRBJ1-5 . TRBV5-4 few TGTGCCAGCAGCCAAGGGAGGGATCAGCCCCAGCATTTT CASSQGRDQPQHF
TRBJ2-3 . TRBV5-1 . TGCGCCAGCAGGGGGACAACCACGGGGGATACGCAGTATTTT CASRGTTTGDTQYF
TRBJ1-1 . TRBV7-9 . TGTGCCAGCAGCTTAGGACAGCGAGAAGCTTTCTTT CASSLGQREAFF
TRBJ2-7 . TRBV27 . TGTGCCAGCAGTTTAGAGCCTCAGGGGTACGAGCAGTACTTC CASSLEPQGYEQYF
TRBJ2-3 . TRBV6-5 . TGTGCCAGCAAAAAAACAGGGACAGATACGCAGTATTTT CASKKTGTDTQYF